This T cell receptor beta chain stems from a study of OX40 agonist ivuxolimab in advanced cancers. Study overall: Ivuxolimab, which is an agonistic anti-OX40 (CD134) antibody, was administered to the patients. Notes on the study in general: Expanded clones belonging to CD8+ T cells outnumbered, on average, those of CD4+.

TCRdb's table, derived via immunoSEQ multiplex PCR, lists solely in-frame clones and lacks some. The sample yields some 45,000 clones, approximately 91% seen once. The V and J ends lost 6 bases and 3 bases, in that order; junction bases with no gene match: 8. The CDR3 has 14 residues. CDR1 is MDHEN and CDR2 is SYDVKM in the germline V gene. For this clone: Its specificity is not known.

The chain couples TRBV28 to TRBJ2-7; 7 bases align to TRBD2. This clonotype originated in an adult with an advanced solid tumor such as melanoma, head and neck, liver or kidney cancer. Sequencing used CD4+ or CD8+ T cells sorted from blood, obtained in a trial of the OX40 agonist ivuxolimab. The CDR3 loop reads CASSPGLVNYEQYF. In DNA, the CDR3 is TGTGCCAGCAGCCCCGGACTAGTAAACTACGAGCAGTACTTC.